This T cell receptor beta chain was captured by sequencing in a study of low-dose radiotherapy and immunotherapy resistance in tumors (dated by TCRdb to 2022 to 2024). Describing the broader study: In Cohort 1, each fraction delivered 0.5 Gy every 2 weeks, and the prescribed total PTV dose was 6.5 Gy. Starting on cycle 1 day 1, patients took 300 mg of aspirin by mouth once a day for four cycles. Nivolumab and ipilimumab were both given intravenously, with nivolumab at a 240 mg flat dose every two weeks and ipilimumab at 1 mg/kg every six weeks. Trial participants were not randomized into treatment groups. Patients in Cohort 2 were given 1 Gy per fraction every two weeks, for a total of 13 Gy across 26 weeks. Cyclophosphamide 200 mg/m2 was given intravenously every two weeks, one day before each radiation and immunotherapy administration. The translational analysis covered eight patients: three from the first dose cohort and the first five from the second dose cohort.

First-strand cDNA was synthesized with Superscript III and a set of TRAV- and TRBV-specific primers, covering both TCRalpha and TCRbeta chains. An approximately 20-cycle PCR with Phusion amplified the TCRs, pairing a constant-region primer with the adapter that was attached to the V primers. The MessageAmp II aRNA Amplification Kit was used to amplify the isolated mRNA, with in vitro transcription run for approximately 15 hours at 37 degrees C. mRNA for TCR sequencing was isolated with the Dynabeads mRNA DIRECT Purification Kit. Indexed Illumina adapters were added in a second Phusion PCR of 25 cycles, after which AMPure XP beads were used to purify the products. In the authors' own workflow: Custom Perl scripts pooled TCR sequences encoding the same protein, removed out-of-frame sequences and computed each clonotype's abundance. Any TCR sequence backed by just one read was left out of the analysis. Repertoire metrics included Shannon entropy, Gini index, clonality, richness, and frequency of TCRs shared between repertoires. In TCRdb, the public reads were trimmed at Q25 with fastp and aligned with MiXCR, with productive beta chains retained. Rows matching on CDR3 protein sequence are summarized as one entry with the most common DNA and genes. For this entry, the V and J calls and clone size follow TCRdb and not the study's own pipeline. The sample data list approximately 9,800 distinct CDR3 sequences, and approximately 40% of these were observed just once. The top ten clonotypes cover over 5.5% of the sample.

The donors took part in RACIN, a single-arm, phase I, dose-escalation trial that combined nivolumab, ipilimumab, aspirin, low-dose cyclophosphamide and low-dose radiotherapy. Eligible patients had advanced, TIL-negative solid tumors. Of note for this clonotype: What antigen it recognizes has not been identified. No base quality values were provided; no much bigger clone lies one nucleotide off.

The sequence came from a human donor with advanced metastatic prostate, ovarian, gallbladder or colorectal cancer (not recorded which). This table probably holds off-target reads from a library built for another chain.

The bases are TGTGCCAGCAGCCAAGGCTCAGCCCTACCTTATGGCTACACCTTC. Its translation reads: CASSQGSALPYGYTF. This chain joins TRBV3-1 to TRBJ1-2; no D gene can be assigned with confidence. CDR3 length: 15 amino acids, cysteine to phenylalanine. The retained sequence is limited to the CDR3, 45 bases, with the frame set at the first base. Cut back by 1 base and 5 bases, the V and J ends lie 14 bases apart. According to the germline V gene (reference sequence), CDR1 reads LGHDT and CDR2 reads YNNKEL.